Each of the 9 T cell receptor beta chains below was sequenced from the same sample in a study of Tregs in tolerant kidney transplant recipients (dated by TCRdb to the late 2010s). The method behind the library was the immunoSEQ multiplex PCR assay. As stored in TCRdb, this immuneACCESS dataset retains in-frame rearrangements with V and J assigned. A fraction of the clones does not appear; measured against another copy, unresolved V genes explain less than half of the discrepancy, and the remainder lacks a known reason. The sample records under 95,000 clones, about 91% of which are singletons. About 0.34% of the sample goes to the ten largest clones. The time point label here, explained by the study, means: blood sample drawn before combined kidney and bone marrow transplant. Material: Tregs from blood, obtained before the transplant. The source of these receptors is a human donor who received a combined kidney and bone marrow transplant.

This chain uses TRBV11-3 with TRBJ2-1; D is unresolved. Germline V gene data show CDR1 as SGHNT and CDR2 as YENEEA. The CDR3 is 12 amino acids. Trimming took off 6 bases at V and 5 bases at J, with 8 bases between the two ends. The CDR3 nucleotides are TGTGCCAGCAGAGGCTTAAACAATGAGCAGTTCTTC. It encodes CASRGLNNEQFF. The full variable domain, rest sourced from reference TRBV11-3 and TRBJ2-1, is EAGVVQSPRYKIIEKKQPVAFWCNPISGHNTLYWYLQNLGQGPELLIRYENEEAVDDSQLPKDRFSAERLKGVDSTLKIQPAELGDSAVYLCASRGLNNEQFFGPGTRLTVL.

V gene TRBV7-2 combines with J gene TRBJ2-7; no reliable D call. Trimming pared 2 bases from V and 5 bases from J, leaving 4 bases between. In germline, CDR1 is SGHTA, CDR2 FQGNSA. The CDR3 is made up of 11 amino acids. The CDR3 nucleotides are TGTGCCAGCAGCTTAAGGGACGAGCAGTACTTC. Amino acid sequence: CASSLRDEQYF.

J is TRBJ1-5 and V is TRBV7-2; tentative D call: TRBD1 (5 bases). Germline V gene data show CDR1 as SGHTA and CDR2 as FQGNSA. The CDR3 length is 14 residues. V was trimmed by 5 bases and J by 7 bases, leaving 15 bases between them. The CDR3 nucleotides are TGTGCCAGCAGCCCCAAGCAGGGTGGGCAGCCCCAGCATTTT. Translation gives CASSPKQGGQPQHF.

The J gene is TRBJ1-1, the V gene TRBV5-5, with a weak D call TRBD1 (5 bases). Trimming pared 2 bases from V and 0 bases from J, leaving 8 bases between. Germline-derived CDR1 and CDR2 are SGHKS and YYEKEE (reference sequence). The CDR3 sequence is 14 residues long. CDR3 DNA sequence: TGTGCCAGCAGCTTATTACAGGTGAACACTGAAGCTTTCTTT. It yields the protein CASSLLQVNTEAFF.

The rearrangement uses TRBV18 and TRBJ2-1; tentative D call: TRBD1 (7 bases). The CDR3 has 16 residues. Trimming removed 3 bases at V and 4 bases at J, with 16 bases between. Germline V gene lookup returns CDR1 KGHSH and CDR2 LQKENI. The CDR3 loop is CASSPPQGLAYNEQFF. The CDR3 DNA follows: TGTGCCAGCTCACCGCCACAGGGGCTAGCGTACAATGAGCAGTTCTTC.

The CDR3 coding sequence is TGTGCCAGTAGCCTCGGGACAGGGGATGGCTACGAGCAGTACTTC. Translating it yields CASSLGTGDGYEQYF. The chain has TRBV19 and TRBJ2-7; 10 positions match TRBD1. The V segment lost 6 bases and the J segment 3 bases; nucleotides outside the gene matches: 8. Germline-derived CDR1 and CDR2 are LNHDA and SQIVND (reference sequence). The CDR3 is 15 amino acids. Looking up the rest from reference TRBV19 and TRBJ2-7 gives the full variable domain: DGGITQSPKYLFRKEGQNVTLSCEQNLNHDAMYWYRQDPGQGLRLIYYSQIVNDFQKGDIAEGYSVSREKKESFPLTVTSAQKNPTAFYLCASSLGTGDGYEQYFGPGTRLTVT.

The count of this clone is one. Here the CDR3 DNA reads TGTGCCAGCAGTGAATTCGGGGGGGAGAGGAATTCACCCCTCCACTTT. Residues: CASSEFGGERNSPLHF. The chain carries TRBV25-1 and TRBJ1-6; maybe TRBD1 (5 bases). This CDR3 is built from 16 residues. Germline CDR1 MGHDK, CDR2 SYGVNS. Deletions cut 1 base from V and 7 bases from J, with 14 bases between.

In DNA, the CDR3 is TGTGCCAGCAGCCCCCAGCTCCGTGGGGCAAGTGAGCAGTTCTTC. Its protein is CASSPQLRGASEQFF. The V and J genes are TRBV7-3 and TRBJ2-1; tentative D call: TRBD1 (5 bases). The V gene's germline CDR1 is SGHTA and CDR2 FQGTGA. V dropped 5 bases and J dropped 9 bases, with 20 bases sitting between them. The CDR3 totals 15 residues.

The chain is built from TRBV28 and TRBJ1-3; D remains unclear. The CDR3 spans 13 residues. Germline V gene sequence: CDR1 MDHEN, CDR2 SYDVKM. Deletions cut 4 bases from V and 4 bases from J, with 8 bases between. The chain's CDR3 is CASSSRWGNTIYF. DNA of the CDR3: TGTGCCAGCAGTTCGCGTTGGGGAAACACCATATATTTT.